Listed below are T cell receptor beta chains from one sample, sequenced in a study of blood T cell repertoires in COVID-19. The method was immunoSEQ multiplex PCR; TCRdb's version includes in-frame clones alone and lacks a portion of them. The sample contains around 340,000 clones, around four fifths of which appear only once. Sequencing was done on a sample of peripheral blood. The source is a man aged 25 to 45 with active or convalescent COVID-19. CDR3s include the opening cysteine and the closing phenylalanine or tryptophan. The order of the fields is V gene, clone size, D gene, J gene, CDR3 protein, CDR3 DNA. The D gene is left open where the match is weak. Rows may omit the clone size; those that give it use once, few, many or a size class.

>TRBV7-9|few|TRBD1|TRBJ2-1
CASSPRSGTGGFEQFF
TGTGCCAGCAGCCCCAGGTCCGGGACAGGGGGCTTTGAGCAGTTCTTC
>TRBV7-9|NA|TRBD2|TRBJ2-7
CAISGTSDSYEQYF
TGTGCCATCTCCGGGACTAGCGACTCCTACGAGCAGTACTTC
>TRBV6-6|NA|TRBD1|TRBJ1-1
CASSYSGTGGWEAFF
TGTGCCAGCAGTTACTCCGGGACAGGGGGCTGGGAAGCTTTCTTT
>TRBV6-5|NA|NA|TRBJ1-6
CASTRVSYNSPLHF
TGTGCCAGCACACGAGTCTCCTATAATTCACCCCTCCACTTT
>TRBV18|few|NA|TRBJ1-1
CASSPATHSRNTEAFF
TGTGCCAGCTCACCAGCAACCCACTCAAGGAACACTGAAGCTTTCTTT
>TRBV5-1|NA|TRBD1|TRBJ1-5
CASSLEGRGVQPQHF
TGCGCCAGCAGCTTGGAAGGCAGGGGGGTACAGCCCCAGCATTTT
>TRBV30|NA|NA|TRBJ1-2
CAWSWGTGSGYTF
TGTGCCTGGAGTTGGGGAACAGGGAGTGGCTACACCTTC
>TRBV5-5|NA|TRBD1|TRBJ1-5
CASGSGQGNQPQHF
TGTGCCAGCGGCTCGGGACAGGGGAATCAGCCCCAGCATTTT
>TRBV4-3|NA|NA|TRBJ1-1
CASSPGQPNTEAFF
TGCGCCAGCAGCCCAGGACAGCCTAACACTGAAGCTTTCTTT
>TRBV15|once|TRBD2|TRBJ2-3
CATSTRLAHTDTQYF
TGTGCCACCAGCACACGACTAGCGCACACAGATACGCAGTATTTT
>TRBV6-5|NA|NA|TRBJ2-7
CASSPRTRAIYEQYF
TGTGCCAGCAGTCCTAGGACGAGGGCGATATACGAGCAGTACTTC
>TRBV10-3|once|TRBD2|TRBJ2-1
CATALAGANEQFF
TGTGCCACCGCATTAGCGGGAGCGAATGAGCAGTTCTTC
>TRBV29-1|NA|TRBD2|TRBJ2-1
CSVEGSSGGPSYNEQFF
TGCAGCGTCGAAGGGTCTAGCGGGGGACCCTCCTACAATGAGCAGTTCTTC
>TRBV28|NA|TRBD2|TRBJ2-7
CASSLPFSGAYEQYF
TGTGCCAGCAGTTTACCCTTTAGCGGGGCCTACGAGCAGTACTTC
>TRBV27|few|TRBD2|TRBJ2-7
CASSLRSGGSYEQYF
TGTGCCAGCAGTTTAAGATCGGGGGGTTCCTACGAGCAGTACTTC
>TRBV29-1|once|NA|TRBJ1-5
CSVASGNQPQHF
TGCAGCGTTGCCTCGGGGAATCAGCCCCAGCATTTT
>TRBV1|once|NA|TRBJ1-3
CTSSQDLGQIDGNTIYF
TGCACCAGCAGCCAAGATCTGGGACAAATAGATGGAAACACCATATATTTT
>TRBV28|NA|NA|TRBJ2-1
CASSQGLPPPNEQFF
TGTGCCAGCAGTCAAGGACTCCCCCCGCCCAATGAGCAGTTCTTC
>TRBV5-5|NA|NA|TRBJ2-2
CASSLAGLGAGELFF
TGTGCCAGCAGCTTGGCCGGCCTAGGGGCCGGGGAGCTGTTTTTT
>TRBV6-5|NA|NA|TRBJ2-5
CASTKGSATQYF
TGTGCCAGCACGAAGGGGTCCGCGACCCAGTACTTC
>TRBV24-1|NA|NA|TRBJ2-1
CATNGQGQFF
TGTGCCACCAATGGGCAGGGGCAGTTCTTC
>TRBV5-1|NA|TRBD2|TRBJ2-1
CASRKITGTSSNNEQFF
TGCGCCAGCAGAAAGATAACCGGGACTAGCTCGAACAATGAGCAGTTCTTC
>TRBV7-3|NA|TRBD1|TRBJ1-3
CASSLGQASGNTIYF
TGTGCCAGCAGCCTCGGACAGGCCTCTGGAAACACCATATATTTT
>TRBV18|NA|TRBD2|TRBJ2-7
CASSPSRSGRGRDEQYF
TGTGCCAGCTCACCATCCCGCAGCGGGAGAGGAAGAGACGAGCAGTACTTC
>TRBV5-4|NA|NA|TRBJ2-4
CASSLAEGKNIQYF
TGTGCCAGCAGCTTGGCAGAGGGCAAAAACATTCAGTACTTC
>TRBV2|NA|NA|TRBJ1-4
CASSRQEKKLFF
TGTGCCAGCAGCCGACAGGAGAAAAAACTGTTTTTT
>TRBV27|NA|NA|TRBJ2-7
CASSPSYRVTYEQYF
TGTGCCAGCAGTCCCTCCTACAGGGTTACATACGAGCAGTACTTC
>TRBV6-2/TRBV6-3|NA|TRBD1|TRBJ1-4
CASSSTGNEKLFF
TGTGCCAGCAGCTCGACAGGGAATGAAAAACTGTTTTTT
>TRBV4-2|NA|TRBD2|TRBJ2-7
CASSQEWGGYEQYF
TGTGCCAGCAGCCAAGAATGGGGGGGCTACGAGCAGTACTTC